Presented here are 18 T cell receptor beta chains from one specimen sequenced in a study of CD4 T cells in relation to SARS-CoV-2 and coronaviruses. The antigens of these receptors remain unknown. The unexposed donors gave CD4+ T cells in about 2010-2018, prior to COVID-19. After roughly ten days of culture, CD4+ T cells were isolated. The protocol was immunoSEQ multiplex PCR, while the TCRdb copy is restricted to in-frame clones and leaves out a portion. The table records about 22,000 clones, 76% of them present only once. Material: CD4+ T cells from PBMCs, cultured in vitro. Every receptor here comes from a human donor in good health.

The genes are TRBV19 and TRBJ2-5, with 8 nucleotides matching TRBD2. V was pared by 7 bases and J by 4 bases, with 14 bases of the junction left unmatched. Germline values: CDR1 LNHDA, CDR2 SQIVND (reference sequence). CDR3 length: 16 residues. This CDR3 is CASTALRDGRGETQYF. CDR3 bases: TGTGCCAGTACCGCGCTCCGTGACGGGAGGGGAGAGACCCAGTACTTC.

The genes are TRBV4-2 and TRBJ2-1, with 11 bases lining up with TRBD2. Germline V lookup: CDR1 LGHNA, CDR2 YNFKEQ. Trimming cost V 5 bases and J 4 bases; bases outside gene matches: 7. CDR3 length: 16 residues. CDR3 amino acids: CASSSAGTSGYNEQFF. The CDR3, as DNA: TGTGCCAGCAGCTCCGCCGGGACTAGCGGATACAATGAGCAGTTCTTC.

The chain is built from TRBV5-1 and TRBJ2-7; possible D gene TRBD2, 6 bases. The V gene lost 7 bases and the J gene lost 3 bases, with 20 bases spanning the gap. The CDR3 covers 15 residues. CDR1 is SGHRS, CDR2 YFSETQ, per germline. The CDR3 loop reads CASGQEAGRFYEQYF. The CDR3 nucleotides read TGCGCCAGCGGGCAGGAGGCCGGGAGATTCTACGAGCAGTACTTC. The full variable domain, its missing parts supplied by reference TRBV5-1 and TRBJ2-7, is KAGVTQTPRYLIKTRGQQVTLSCSPISGHRSVSWYQQTPGQGLQFLFEYFSETQRNKGNFPGRFSGRQFSNSRSEMNVSTLELGDSALYLCASGQEAGRFYEQYFGPGTRLTVT.

V and J are TRBV3-1 (or the pseudogene TRBV3-2) and TRBJ1-2; no clear D. The V and J ends lost 3 bases and 7 bases respectively, with 18 bases between them. This CDR3 contains 15 residues. Germline CDR1 LGHDT, CDR2 YNNKEL (reference sequence). The CDR3 nucleotides are TGTGCCAGCAGCCAGAAGGGTGCTGCGGCGGCTGGCTACACCTTC. Translation gives CASSQKGAAAAGYTF.

The chain combines TRBV6-5 with TRBJ2-3; TRBD1 might be the D (5 bases). V lost 5 bases to trimming and J lost 0 bases, with 9 bases between them. Germline V lookup: CDR1 MNHEY, CDR2 SVGAGI. The CDR3 spans 14 residues. The CDR3 region is CASSRRQSTDTQYF. The CDR3, as DNA: TGTGCCAGCAGTAGACGACAGAGCACAGATACGCAGTATTTT.

This clone was detected only once. The rearrangement uses TRBV7-3 and TRBJ2-7; D not certain. V lost 5 bases and J lost 7, with 15 bases in between. Germline CDR1 is SGHTA and CDR2 is FQGTGA. The CDR3 spans 13 residues. The CDR3 loop reads CASSGTSAGEQYF. The CDR3 bases are TGTGCCAGCAGCGGAACTTCCGCCGGTGAGCAGTACTTC.

The genes are TRBV29-1 and TRBJ1-1, with D unresolved. V lost 6 bases and J 0 bases, leaving 11 bases between the germline ends. The CDR3 consists of 13 residues. The germline V gene has CDR1 SQVTM and CDR2 ANQGSEA. The CDR3 loop is CSVNPRVNTEAFF. In nucleotides, the CDR3 is TGCAGCGTAAACCCTAGGGTGAACACTGAAGCTTTCTTT.

The chain combines TRBV27 with TRBJ2-1, with 7 bases matching TRBD1. There are 16 residues in the CDR3. The germline gives CDR1 MNHEY, CDR2 SMNVEV (reference sequence). V trimming: 2 bases; J trimming: 3 bases; junction bases outside the gene matches: 7. This CDR3 is CASSLAFRGSYNEQFF. CDR3 nucleotide sequence: TGTGCCAGCAGTTTAGCGTTCAGGGGGAGCTACAATGAGCAGTTCTTC.

J is TRBJ2-6 and V is TRBV29-1; TRBD1 matches at 9 bases. This CDR3 contains 18 residues. The germline CDR1 and CDR2 sequences are SQVTM and ANQGSEA. The V segment lost 1 base and the J segment 0 bases; nucleotides outside the gene matches: 7. The DNA of the CDR3 is TGCAGCGTTGAAGGCTCCCGGGACAGGGCCTCTGGGGCCAACGTCCTGACTTTC. This codes for CSVEGSRDRASGANVLTF.

V and J are TRBV6-1 and TRBJ2-7; D is tentatively TRBD1 or TRBD2 (5 bases each). There are 17 residues in the CDR3. Trimming stripped 3 bases from V and 0 bases from J, with 18 bases between. Germline-derived CDR1 and CDR2 are MNHNS and SASEGT. The CDR3: CASSDFFLGPSSYEQYF. The CDR3 region has the DNA TGTGCCAGCAGTGATTTTTTTTTGGGACCCAGCTCCTACGAGCAGTACTTC.

This rearrangement joins TRBV6-1 to TRBJ2-2; 10 bases match TRBD1. The CDR3 spans 16 residues. Germline CDR1 is MNHNS and CDR2 is SASEGT. J was trimmed by 5 bases and V by 3 bases; bases with no gene match: 6. CDR3 amino acids: CASSDGQGDETGELFF. The CDR3 nucleotides read TGTGCCAGCAGTGATGGACAGGGGGACGAGACCGGGGAGCTGTTTTTT.

J is TRBJ1-2 and V is TRBV18; 10 nucleotides match TRBD1. The germline V gene encodes CDR1 KGHSH and CDR2 LQKENI. CDR3 length: 14 residues. Trimming cost V 2 bases and J 8 bases; bases outside gene matches: 5. The CDR3 region is CASSPGDRGQGYTF. The CDR3 coding sequence is TGTGCCAGCTCACCAGGGGACAGGGGCCAGGGCTACACCTTC.

There are a few counts of this clone. The chain has TRBV7-2 and TRBJ2-1; 9 bases are a match to TRBD2. CDR1 is SGHTA and CDR2 is FQGNSA in the germline V gene. V lost 1 base to trimming and J lost 9 bases; unmatched junction nucleotides: 7. The CDR3 consists of 15 residues. CDR3 sequence reads: CASSLVSGSSVEQFF. CDR3 in DNA: TGTGCCAGCAGCTTAGTTAGCGGGAGTTCAGTTGAGCAGTTCTTC.

This clone was observed a handful of times. The chain links TRBV7-3 to TRBJ2-7; D is perhaps TRBD1 or TRBD2 (5 bases each). The CDR3 consists of 13 residues. Trimming stripped 5 bases from V and 3 bases from J, with 11 bases between. Per the germline V gene, CDR1 is SGHTA and CDR2 is FQGTGA. For the CDR3, the DNA is TGTGCCAGCAGCGGGGGTTCGGACTACGAGCAGTACTTC. This sequence encodes CASSGGSDYEQYF.

CDR3 coding DNA: TGTGCCAGCAGGGTTGACAGGGACTATAATTCACCCCTCCACTTT. Its translation: CASRVDRDYNSPLHF. The rearrangement joins TRBV2 to TRBJ1-6, with 7 nucleotides matching TRBD1. Germline assignment: CDR1 SNHLY and CDR2 FYNNEI. The trim removed 6 bases at V and 3 bases at J, leaving 5 bases unmatched. The CDR3 covers 15 residues.

V gene TRBV2 combines with J gene TRBJ1-5; D gene ambiguous. This CDR3 has 14 amino acids. Trimming pared 4 bases from V and 0 bases from J, leaving 7 bases between. In germline, CDR1 is SNHLY, CDR2 FYNNEI. The CDR3 nucleotides are TGTGCCAGCAGTGCTGGAGATAGCAATCAGCCCCAGCATTTT. Amino acids: CASSAGDSNQPQHF.

This chain uses TRBV4-1 with TRBJ2-3, with D tentatively TRBD1 (6 bases). The V gene's germline CDR1 is MGHRA and CDR2 YSYEKL. This CDR3 region has 14 residues. The V end lost 3 bases, the J end lost 0 bases, and 7 bases lay between the germline ends. The CDR3 region is CASSQGASTDTQYF. CDR3 bases: TGCGCCAGCAGCCAGGGGGCTAGCACAGATACGCAGTATTTT.

The CDR3, as DNA: TGTGCCAGCACCCCCTCGGGCGTCACAGATACGCAGTATTTT. Its protein product is CASTPSGVTDTQYF. J is TRBJ2-3 and V is TRBV2; D unresolved. The length of the CDR3 is 14 residues. Trimming shortened V by 7 bases and J by 2 bases, and 13 bases separated the two germline ends. Germline assignment: CDR1 SNHLY and CDR2 FYNNEI.